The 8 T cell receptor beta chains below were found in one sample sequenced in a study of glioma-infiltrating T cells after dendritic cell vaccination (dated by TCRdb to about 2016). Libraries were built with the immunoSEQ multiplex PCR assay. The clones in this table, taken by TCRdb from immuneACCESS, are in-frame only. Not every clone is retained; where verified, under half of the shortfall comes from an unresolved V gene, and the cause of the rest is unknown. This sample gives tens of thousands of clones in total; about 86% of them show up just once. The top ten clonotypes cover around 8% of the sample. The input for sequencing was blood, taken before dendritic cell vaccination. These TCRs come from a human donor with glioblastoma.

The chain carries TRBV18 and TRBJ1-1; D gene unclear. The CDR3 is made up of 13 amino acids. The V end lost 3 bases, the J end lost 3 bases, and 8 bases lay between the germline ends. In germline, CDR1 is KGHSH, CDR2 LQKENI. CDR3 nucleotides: TGTGCCAGCTCACCGTGGGGAGACACTGAAGCTTTCTTT. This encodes CASSPWGDTEAFF.

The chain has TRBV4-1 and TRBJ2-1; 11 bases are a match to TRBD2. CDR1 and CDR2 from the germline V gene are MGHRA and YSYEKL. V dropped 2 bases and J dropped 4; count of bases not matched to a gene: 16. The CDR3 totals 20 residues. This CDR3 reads CASSQNTPGSSGGRYNEQFF. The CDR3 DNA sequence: TGCGCCAGCAGCCAAAATACGCCGGGGTCTAGCGGGGGGCGATACAATGAGCAGTTCTTC.

CDR3 residues: CASSQGDRTEAGKLFF. The DNA for the CDR3 is TGTGCCAGCAGCCAAGGCGATCGGACCGAGGCGGGAAAACTGTTTTTT. The rearrangement links TRBV4-2 to TRBJ1-4; D gene ambiguous. Trimming stripped 1 base from V and 10 bases from J, with 19 bases between. The CDR3 has 16 amino acids. Germline V gene sequence: CDR1 LGHNA, CDR2 YNFKEQ.

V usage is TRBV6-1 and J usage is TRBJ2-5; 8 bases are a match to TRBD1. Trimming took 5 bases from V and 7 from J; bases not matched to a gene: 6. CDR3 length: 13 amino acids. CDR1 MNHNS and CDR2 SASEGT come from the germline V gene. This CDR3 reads CASSSGGGWTQYF. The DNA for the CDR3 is TGTGCCAGCAGTTCAGGGGGCGGCTGGACCCAGTACTTC.

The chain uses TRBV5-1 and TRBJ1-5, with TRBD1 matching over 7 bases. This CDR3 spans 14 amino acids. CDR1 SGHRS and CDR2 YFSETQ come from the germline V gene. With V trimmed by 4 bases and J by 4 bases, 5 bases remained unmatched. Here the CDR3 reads CASSTGQPNQPQHF. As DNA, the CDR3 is TGCGCCAGCAGCACGGGACAGCCAAATCAGCCCCAGCATTTT.

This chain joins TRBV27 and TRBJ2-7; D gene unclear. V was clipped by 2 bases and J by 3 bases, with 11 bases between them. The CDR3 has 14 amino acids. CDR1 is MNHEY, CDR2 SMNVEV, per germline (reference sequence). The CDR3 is CASSLGLGDYEQYF. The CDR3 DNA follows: TGTGCCAGCAGTTTAGGGTTGGGCGACTACGAGCAGTACTTC.

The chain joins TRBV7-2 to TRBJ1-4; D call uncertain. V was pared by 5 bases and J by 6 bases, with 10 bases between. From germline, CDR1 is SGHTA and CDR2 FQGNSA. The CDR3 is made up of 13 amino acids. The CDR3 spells CASSPGVYEKLFF. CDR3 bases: TGTGCCAGCAGCCCCGGGGTGTATGAAAAACTGTTTTTT. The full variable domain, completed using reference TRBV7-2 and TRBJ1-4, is GAGVSQSPSNKVTEKGKDVELRCDPISGHTALYWYRQSLGQGLEFLIYFQGNSAPDKSGLPSDRFSAERTGGSVSTLTIQRTQQEDSAVYLCASSPGVYEKLFFGSGTQLSVL.

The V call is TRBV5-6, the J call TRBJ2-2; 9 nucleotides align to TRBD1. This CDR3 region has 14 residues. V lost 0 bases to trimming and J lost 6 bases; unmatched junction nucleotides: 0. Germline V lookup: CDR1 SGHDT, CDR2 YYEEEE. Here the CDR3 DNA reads TGTGCCAGCAGCTTGGGACAGGGGGCCGGGGAGCTGTTTTTT. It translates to CASSLGQGAGELFF. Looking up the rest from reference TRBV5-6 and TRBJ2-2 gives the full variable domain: DAGVTQSPTHLIKTRGQQVTLRCSPKSGHDTVSWYQQALGQGPQFIFQYYEEEERQRGNFPDRFSGHQFPNYSSELNVNALLLGDSALYLCASSLGQGAGELFFGEGSRLTVL.